This T cell receptor beta chain was found in a study of cytomegalovirus exposure and HLA in healthy donors. The overall study: The same platform as the roughly 670 first-cohort repertoires was used for the 95 to 150 validation repertoires, a later analysis reported.

This clone was picked up one time. What it recognizes is unknown. The repertoire was sequenced with immunoSEQ multiplex PCR; TCRdb's copy has only in-frame clones and lacks some. The sample has about 280,000 clones, 88% seen once. General study findings and limits: Among TCR beta chains, those listed as cytomegalovirus-associated numbered 164.

The V gene lost 2 bases and the J gene lost 1 base, with 6 bases spanning the gap. This CDR3 region has 13 residues. Germline-derived CDR1 and CDR2 are SGHDT and YYEEEE. This TCR was sampled from a woman aged 18-35 years in good health and CMV-seronegative. The chain has TRBV5-6 and TRBJ2-5; no reliable D call. Material: PBMCs. The CDR3 DNA is TGTGCCAGCAGCTTAGCGATCCAAGAGACCCAGTACTTC. This sequence encodes CASSLAIQETQYF.